This TCR beta chain was retrieved from a study of T cell responses to AZD1222 COVID-19 vaccine. Notes on the study in general: Nearly half of spike-specific TCRs reportedly target variant regions that are unmutated in the B.1.351 and B.1.1.7 variants.

Germline lookup yields CDR1 KGHSH and CDR2 LQKENI. Trimming pared 1 base from V and 4 bases from J, leaving 11 bases between. CDR3 size: 14 residues. Worth noting for this clone: The antigen remains undetermined.

Sequenced by immunoSEQ multiplex PCR; TCRdb stores in-frame clones only, minus some. Counted here are around 100,000 clones, about 86% occurring once; the ten biggest clones make up 15% to 20%. This sequence was found in an adult in good health. The chain employs TRBV18 and TRBJ2-7; no definite D call. The sample was peripheral blood, taken on day 0 of AZD1222 vaccination. DNA of the CDR3: TGTGCCAGCTCACCACGGTCGTGGGATTACGAGCAGTACTTC. This encodes CASSPRSWDYEQYF.